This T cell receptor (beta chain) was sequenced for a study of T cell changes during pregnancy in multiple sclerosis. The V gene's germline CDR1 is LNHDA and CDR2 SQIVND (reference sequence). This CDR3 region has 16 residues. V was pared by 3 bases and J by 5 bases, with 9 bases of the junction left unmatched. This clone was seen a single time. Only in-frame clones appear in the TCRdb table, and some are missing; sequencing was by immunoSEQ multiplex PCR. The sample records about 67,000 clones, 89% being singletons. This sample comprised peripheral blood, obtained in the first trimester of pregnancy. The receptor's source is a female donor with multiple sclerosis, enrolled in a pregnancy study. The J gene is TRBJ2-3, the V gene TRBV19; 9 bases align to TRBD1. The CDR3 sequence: CASSMISGTGLDTQYF. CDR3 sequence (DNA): TGTGCCAGTAGTATGATATCCGGGACAGGGCTAGATACGCAGTATTTT.